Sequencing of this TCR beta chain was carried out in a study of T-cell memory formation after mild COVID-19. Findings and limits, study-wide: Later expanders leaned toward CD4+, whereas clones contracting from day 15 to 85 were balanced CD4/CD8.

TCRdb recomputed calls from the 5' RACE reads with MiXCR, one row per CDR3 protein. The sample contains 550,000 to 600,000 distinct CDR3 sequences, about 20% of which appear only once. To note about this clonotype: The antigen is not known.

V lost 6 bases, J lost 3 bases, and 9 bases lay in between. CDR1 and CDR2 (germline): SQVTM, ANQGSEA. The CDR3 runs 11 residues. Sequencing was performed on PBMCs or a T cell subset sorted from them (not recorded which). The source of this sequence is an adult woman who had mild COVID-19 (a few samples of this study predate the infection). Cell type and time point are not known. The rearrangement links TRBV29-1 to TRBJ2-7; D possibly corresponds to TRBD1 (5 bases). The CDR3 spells CSVTVGYEQYF. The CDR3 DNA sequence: TGCAGCGTGACAGTCGGCTACGAGCAGTACTTC.